This entry concerns a single T cell receptor beta chain. Its antigen is undetermined. The data were taken from a study of T cells in localized non-small cell lung cancer. Trimming removed 3 bases from V and 5 bases from J, with 14 bases in between. CDR1 is SGHAT and CDR2 is FQNNGV in the germline V gene. The CDR3 length is 15 residues. Only in-frame clones appear in the TCRdb table, and some are missing; sequencing was by immunoSEQ multiplex PCR. The table records about 24,000 clones, approximately 84% of them present only once. Study-level findings and limits: Analysis by sequencing included only one tumor region, so heterogeneity remains possible. Detection in adjacent lung was observed for a median roughly 62 of the top 100 tumor clones. Measurement of T cell clonality placed uninvolved adjacent lung highest, above the level in tumor. A higher density of T cells in blood coincided with extended overall survival.

This chain joins TRBV11-2 and TRBJ2-1; either TRBD1 or TRBD2 may supply D (5 bases each). The source is a male donor aged 60 or over with stage II squamous cell lung carcinoma. Specimen: peripheral blood, collected before any cancer treatment. The CDR3 nucleotides read TGTGCCAGCAGCTTCGCCGGGACGGGGCACAATGAGCAGTTCTTC. This translates into CASSFAGTGHNEQFF.